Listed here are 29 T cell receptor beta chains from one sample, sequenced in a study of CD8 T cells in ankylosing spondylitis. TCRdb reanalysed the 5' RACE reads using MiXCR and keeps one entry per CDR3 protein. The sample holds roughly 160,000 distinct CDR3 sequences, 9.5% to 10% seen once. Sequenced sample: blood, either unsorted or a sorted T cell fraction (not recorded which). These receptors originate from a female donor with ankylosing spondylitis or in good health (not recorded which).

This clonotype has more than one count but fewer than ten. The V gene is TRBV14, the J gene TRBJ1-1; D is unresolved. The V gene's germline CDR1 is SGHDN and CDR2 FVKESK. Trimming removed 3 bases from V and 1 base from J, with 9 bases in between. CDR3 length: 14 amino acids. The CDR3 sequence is CASSQKVPNTEAFF. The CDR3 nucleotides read TGTGCCAGCAGCCAGAAGGTCCCGAACACTGAAGCTTTCTTT.

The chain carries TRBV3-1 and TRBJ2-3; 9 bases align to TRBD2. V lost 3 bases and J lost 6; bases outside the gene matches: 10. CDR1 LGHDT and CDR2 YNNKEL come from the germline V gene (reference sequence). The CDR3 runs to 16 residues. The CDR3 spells CASSQEREAPPDTQYF. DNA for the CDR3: TGTGCCAGCAGCCAGGAGCGGGAGGCCCCCCCCGATACGCAGTATTTT.

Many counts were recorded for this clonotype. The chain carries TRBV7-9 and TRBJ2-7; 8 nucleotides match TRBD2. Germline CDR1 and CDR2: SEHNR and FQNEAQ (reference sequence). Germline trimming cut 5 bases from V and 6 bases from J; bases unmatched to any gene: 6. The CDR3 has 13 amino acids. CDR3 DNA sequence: TGTGCCAGCAGCCTCGGGACTAGTCGCGAGCAGTACTTC. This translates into CASSLGTSREQYF. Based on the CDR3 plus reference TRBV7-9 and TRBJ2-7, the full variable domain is DTGVSQNPRHKITKRGQNVTFRCDPISEHNRLYWYRQTLGQGPEFLTYFQNEAQLEKSRLLSDRFSAERPKGSFSTLEIQRTEQGDSAMYLCASSLGTSREQYFGPGTRLTVT.

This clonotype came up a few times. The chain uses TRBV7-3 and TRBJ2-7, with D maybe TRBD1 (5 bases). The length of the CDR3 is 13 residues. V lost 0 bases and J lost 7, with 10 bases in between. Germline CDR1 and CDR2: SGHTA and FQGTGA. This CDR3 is CASSLTRAREQYF. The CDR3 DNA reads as TGTGCCAGCAGCTTAACCAGGGCGAGGGAGCAGTACTTC.

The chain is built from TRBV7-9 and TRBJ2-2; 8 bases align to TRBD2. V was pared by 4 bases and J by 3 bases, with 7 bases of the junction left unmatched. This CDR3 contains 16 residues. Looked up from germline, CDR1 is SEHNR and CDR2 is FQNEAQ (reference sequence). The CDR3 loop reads CASSSTSGVYTGELFF. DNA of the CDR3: TGTGCCAGCAGCTCCACTAGCGGAGTTTACACCGGGGAGCTGTTTTTT.

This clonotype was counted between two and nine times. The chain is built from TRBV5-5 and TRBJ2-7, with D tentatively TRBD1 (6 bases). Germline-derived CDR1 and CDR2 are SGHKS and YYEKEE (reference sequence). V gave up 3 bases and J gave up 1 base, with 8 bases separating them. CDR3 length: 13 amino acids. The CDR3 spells CASSWGTSYEQYF. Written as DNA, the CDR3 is TGTGCCAGCAGCTGGGGGACATCCTACGAGCAGTACTTC.

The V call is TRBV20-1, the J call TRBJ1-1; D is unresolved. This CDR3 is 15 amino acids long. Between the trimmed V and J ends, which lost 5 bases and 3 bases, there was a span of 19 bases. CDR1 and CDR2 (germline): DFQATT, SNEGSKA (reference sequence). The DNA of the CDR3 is TGCAGTGCTCGCTCGCCGTCTCTCGGGGACACTGAAGCTTTCTTT. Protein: CSARSPSLGDTEAFF.

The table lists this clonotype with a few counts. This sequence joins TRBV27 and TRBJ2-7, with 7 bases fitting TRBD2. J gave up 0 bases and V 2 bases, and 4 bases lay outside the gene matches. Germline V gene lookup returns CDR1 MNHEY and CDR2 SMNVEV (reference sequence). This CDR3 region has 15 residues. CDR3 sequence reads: CASSLIGGSSYEQYF. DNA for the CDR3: TGTGCCAGCAGTTTAATTGGCGGGAGCTCCTACGAGCAGTACTTC.

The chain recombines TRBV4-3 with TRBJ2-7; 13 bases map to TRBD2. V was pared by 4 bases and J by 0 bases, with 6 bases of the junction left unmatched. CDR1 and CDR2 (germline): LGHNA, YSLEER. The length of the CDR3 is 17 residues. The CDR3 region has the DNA TGCGCCAGCAGCCCAGGGACTAGCGGGACCAGCTCCTACGAGCAGTACTTC. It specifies CASSPGTSGTSSYEQYF.

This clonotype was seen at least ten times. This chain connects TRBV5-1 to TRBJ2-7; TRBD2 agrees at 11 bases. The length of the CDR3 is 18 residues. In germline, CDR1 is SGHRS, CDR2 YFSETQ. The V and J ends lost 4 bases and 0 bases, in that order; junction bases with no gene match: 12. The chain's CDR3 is CASSHTGTSGFSSYEQYF. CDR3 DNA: TGCGCCAGCAGCCATACCGGGACTAGCGGCTTCAGCTCCTACGAGCAGTACTTC.

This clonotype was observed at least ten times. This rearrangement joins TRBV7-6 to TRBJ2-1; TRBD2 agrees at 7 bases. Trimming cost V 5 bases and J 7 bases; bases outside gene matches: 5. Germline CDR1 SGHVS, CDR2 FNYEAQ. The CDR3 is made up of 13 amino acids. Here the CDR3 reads CASSAGTKNEQFF. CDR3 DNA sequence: TGTGCCAGCAGCGCCGGGACTAAAAATGAGCAGTTCTTC.

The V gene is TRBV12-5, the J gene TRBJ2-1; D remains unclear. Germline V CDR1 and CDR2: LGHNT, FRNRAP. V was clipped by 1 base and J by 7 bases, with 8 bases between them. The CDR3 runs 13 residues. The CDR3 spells CASGLGSLNEQFF. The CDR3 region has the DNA TGTGCTAGTGGTTTGGGGTCCTTAAATGAGCAGTTCTTC.

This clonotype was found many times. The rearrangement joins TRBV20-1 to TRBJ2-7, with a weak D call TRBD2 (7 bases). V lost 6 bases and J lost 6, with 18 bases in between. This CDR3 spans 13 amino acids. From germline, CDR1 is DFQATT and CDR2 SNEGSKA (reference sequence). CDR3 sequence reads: CSASQGSGVEQYF. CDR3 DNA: TGCAGTGCCAGCCAGGGGAGCGGGGTCGAGCAGTACTTC.

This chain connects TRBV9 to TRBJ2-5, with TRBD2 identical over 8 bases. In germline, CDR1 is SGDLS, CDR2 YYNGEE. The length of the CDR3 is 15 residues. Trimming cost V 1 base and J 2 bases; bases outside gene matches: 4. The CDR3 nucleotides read TGTGCCAGCAGCGTAAGCGGGAGCACTCAAGAGACCCAGTACTTC. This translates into CASSVSGSTQETQYF.

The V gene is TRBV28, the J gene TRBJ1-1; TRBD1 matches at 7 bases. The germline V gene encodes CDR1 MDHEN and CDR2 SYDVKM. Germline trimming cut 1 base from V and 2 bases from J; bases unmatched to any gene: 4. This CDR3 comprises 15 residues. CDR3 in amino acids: CASSLSPGGNTEAFF. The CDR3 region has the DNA TGTGCCAGCAGTTTATCACCAGGGGGTAACACTGAAGCTTTCTTT.

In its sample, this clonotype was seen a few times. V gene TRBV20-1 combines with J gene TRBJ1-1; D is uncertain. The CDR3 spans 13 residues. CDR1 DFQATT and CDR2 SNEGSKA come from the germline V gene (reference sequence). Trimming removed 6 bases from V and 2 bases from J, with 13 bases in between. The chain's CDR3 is CSAVPGSNTEAFF. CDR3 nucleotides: TGCAGTGCCGTACCAGGCAGTAACACTGAAGCTTTCTTT.

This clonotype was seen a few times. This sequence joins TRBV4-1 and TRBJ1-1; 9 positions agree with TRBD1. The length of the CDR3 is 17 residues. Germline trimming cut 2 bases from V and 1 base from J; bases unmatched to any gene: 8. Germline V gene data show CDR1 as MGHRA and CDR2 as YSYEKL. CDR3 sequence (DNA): TGCGCCAGCAGCCAATCTCCTAACAGGGGGCAGAACACTGAAGCTTTCTTT. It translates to CASSQSPNRGQNTEAFF.

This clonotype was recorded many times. The CDR3 sequence is CSAVPDLNEQFF. Here the CDR3 DNA reads TGCAGCGCTGTCCCAGACTTGAATGAGCAGTTCTTC. This sequence joins TRBV29-1 and TRBJ2-1, with D hard to call. V was pared by 7 bases and J by 7 bases, with 14 bases between. This CDR3 is built from 12 residues. Germline loops: CDR1 SQVTM, CDR2 ANQGSEA.

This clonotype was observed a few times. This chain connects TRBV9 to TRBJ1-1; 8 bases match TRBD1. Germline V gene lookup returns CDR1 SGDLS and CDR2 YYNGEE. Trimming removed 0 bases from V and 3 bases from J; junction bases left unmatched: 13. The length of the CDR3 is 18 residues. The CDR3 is CASSVVSDRGQEDTEAFF. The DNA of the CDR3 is TGTGCCAGCAGCGTAGTATCAGACAGGGGTCAGGAGGACACTGAAGCTTTCTTT.

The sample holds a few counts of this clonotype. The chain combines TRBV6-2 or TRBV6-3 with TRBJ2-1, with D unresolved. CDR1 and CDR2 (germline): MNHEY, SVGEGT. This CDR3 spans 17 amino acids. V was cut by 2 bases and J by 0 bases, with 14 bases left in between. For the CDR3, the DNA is TGTGCCAGCAGTTACCGAGTAGCTTTCAGCTCCTACAATGAGCAGTTCTTC. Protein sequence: CASSYRVAFSSYNEQFF.

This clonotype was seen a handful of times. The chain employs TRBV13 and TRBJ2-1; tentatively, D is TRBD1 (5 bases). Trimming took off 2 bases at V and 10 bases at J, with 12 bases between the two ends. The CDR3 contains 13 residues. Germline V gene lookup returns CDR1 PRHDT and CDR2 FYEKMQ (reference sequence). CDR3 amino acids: CASSLSGLKEQFF. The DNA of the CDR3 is TGTGCCAGCAGCTTATCAGGGTTGAAGGAGCAGTTCTTC.

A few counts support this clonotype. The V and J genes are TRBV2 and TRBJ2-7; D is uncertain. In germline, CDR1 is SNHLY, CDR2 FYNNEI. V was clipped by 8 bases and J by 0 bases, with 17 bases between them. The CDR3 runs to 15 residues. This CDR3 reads CASVGSTVFSYEQYF. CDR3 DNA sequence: TGTGCCAGCGTAGGAAGTACGGTATTCTCCTACGAGCAGTACTTC.

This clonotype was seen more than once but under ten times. Here the CDR3 DNA reads TGTGCCAGCAGCACAGCGGTCTTCACTGAAGCTTTCTTT. It translates to CASSTAVFTEAFF. J is TRBJ1-1 and V is TRBV7-6; D not resolved. Germline V gene sequence: CDR1 SGHVS, CDR2 FNYEAQ. V lost 5 bases, J lost 4 bases, and 11 bases lay in between. The CDR3 runs 13 residues.

The CDR3 is CASSPHGGGYNEQFF. In nucleotides, the CDR3 is TGTGCCAGTAGTCCGCACGGGGGAGGCTACAATGAGCAGTTCTTC. The rearrangement uses TRBV19 and TRBJ2-1, with D possibly matching TRBD2 (6 bases). This CDR3 is 15 amino acids long. V was clipped by 5 bases and J by 3 bases, with 14 bases between them. Per the germline V gene, CDR1 is LNHDA and CDR2 is SQIVND (reference sequence).

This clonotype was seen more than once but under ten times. The CDR3 protein is CSAKGRGRNTEAFF. CDR3 in DNA: TGCAGTGCTAAAGGAAGGGGGCGCAACACTGAAGCTTTCTTT. This rearrangement joins TRBV20-1 to TRBJ1-1; 7 bases are shared with TRBD1. The length of the CDR3 is 14 residues. Germline V CDR1 and CDR2: DFQATT, SNEGSKA (reference sequence). V shed 4 bases, J shed 2 bases, and the junction held 7 bases outside the gene matches.

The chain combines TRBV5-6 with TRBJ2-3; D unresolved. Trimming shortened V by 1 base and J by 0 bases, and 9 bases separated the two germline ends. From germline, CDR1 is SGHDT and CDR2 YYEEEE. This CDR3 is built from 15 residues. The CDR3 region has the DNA TGTGCCAGCAGCTTGAAAGAGAGGAGCACAGATACGCAGTATTTT. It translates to CASSLKERSTDTQYF.

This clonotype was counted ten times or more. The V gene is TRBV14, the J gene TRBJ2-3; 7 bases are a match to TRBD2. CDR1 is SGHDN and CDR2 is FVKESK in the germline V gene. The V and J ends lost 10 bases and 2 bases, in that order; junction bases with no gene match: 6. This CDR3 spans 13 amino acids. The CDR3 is CATRREHTDTQYF. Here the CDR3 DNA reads TGTGCCACCAGGCGGGAGCACACAGATACGCAGTATTTT.

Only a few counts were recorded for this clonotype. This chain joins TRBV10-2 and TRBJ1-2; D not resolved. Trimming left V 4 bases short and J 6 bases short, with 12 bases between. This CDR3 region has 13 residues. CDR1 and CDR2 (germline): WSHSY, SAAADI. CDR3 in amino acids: CASSVRTADGYTF. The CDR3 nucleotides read TGCGCCAGCAGTGTCAGAACAGCTGATGGCTACACCTTC.

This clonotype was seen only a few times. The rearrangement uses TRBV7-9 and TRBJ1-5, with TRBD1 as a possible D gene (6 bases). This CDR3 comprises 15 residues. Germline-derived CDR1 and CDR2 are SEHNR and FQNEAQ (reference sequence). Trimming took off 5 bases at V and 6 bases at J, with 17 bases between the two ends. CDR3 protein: CASSPRGGGSQPQHF. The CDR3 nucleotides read TGTGCCAGCAGCCCCCGAGGGGGGGGAAGTCAGCCCCAGCATTTT.